This is a list of T cell receptor beta chains from one sample in a study of beta chain features in type 1 diabetes. This table comes from immunoSEQ multiplex PCR, and its TCRdb copy is limited to in-frame clones, with some not included. The sample includes about 740,000 clones, under 15% of them seen just once. The sequenced sample was naive CD4+ T cells from blood. These receptors were collected from a man between 18 and 29 years old with type 1 diabetes. CDR3s include the opening cysteine and the closing phenylalanine or tryptophan. A D gene is named only where the DNA matches it firmly. Only part of the rows carry a size: once, few, many, or a class if the clone is expanded.

D	J	V	size	DNA	CDR3
.	TRBJ2-4	TRBV19	.	TGTGCCAGTAGTCCCGGGGAAAACATTCAGTACTTC	CASSPGENIQYF
.	TRBJ2-5	TRBV7-2	few	TGTGCCAGCAGCTTACAGGGCGCGCTTCAAGAGACCCAGTACTTC	CASSLQGALQETQYF
.	TRBJ1-1	TRBV5-5	.	TGTGCCAGCAGCCGGGCGGGGACCGAGAACACTGAAGCTTTCTTT	CASSRAGTENTEAFF
.	TRBJ2-5	TRBV30	.	TGTGCCTGGAGTGTACAAGGGTTGGAGACCCAGTACTTC	CAWSVQGLETQYF
.	TRBJ2-7	TRBV28	few	TGTGCCAGCAGTCTGATGGGGGAGCAGTACTTC	CASSLMGEQYF
.	TRBJ2-3	TRBV5-1	.	TGCGCCAGCAGCCCCCTTTCGGAGGGCACAGATACGCAGTATTTT	CASSPLSEGTDTQYF
TRBD1	TRBJ2-7	TRBV10-3	few	TGTGCCATCAGTGATTGGACAGGTGGAATCTACGAGCAGTACTTC	CAISDWTGGIYEQYF
TRBD2	TRBJ2-1	TRBV19	.	TGTGCCAGTAGCGGCGGGGGGGTTTACAATGAGCAGTTCTTC	CASSGGGVYNEQFF
TRBD2	TRBJ2-3	TRBV7-6	few	TGTGCCAGCAGCTTAGCCCTGACTAGCGGGGTCGGCACAGATACGCAGTATTTT	CASSLALTSGVGTDTQYF
TRBD2	TRBJ2-3	TRBV6-1	few	TGTGCCAGCAGTGGCCTGGGACTACCTAGCACAGATACGCAGTATTTT	CASSGLGLPSTDTQYF
.	TRBJ1-2	TRBV29-1	.	TGCAGCGTTGGGGGCGGGACGTCTAACTATGGCTACACCTTC	CSVGGGTSNYGYTF
.	TRBJ1-1	TRBV7-8	few	TGTGCCAGCAGCTTAGAGCCGGGGGCGCAGACTGAAGCTTTCTTT	CASSLEPGAQTEAFF
.	TRBJ1-2	TRBV6-5	few	TGTGCCAGCAGCGAAGGACAGTATGGCTACACCTTC	CASSEGQYGYTF
.	TRBJ1-6	TRBV30	few	TGTGCCTGGAGAGATCAGGGAATAGGATCACCCCTCCACTTT	CAWRDQGIGSPLHF
TRBD1	TRBJ2-3	TRBV5-1	.	TGCGCCAGCAGCTCCGGGACAGATATTATCACAGATACGCAGTATTTT	CASSSGTDIITDTQYF
.	TRBJ2-5	TRBV7-3	.	TGTGCCAGCAGCCCTACGGGGGAGACCCAGTACTTC	CASSPTGETQYF
TRBD1	TRBJ1-2	TRBV7-9	.	TGTGCCAGCAGCTTAGGGACAGGGGGCGCGCACTATGGCTACACCTTC	CASSLGTGGAHYGYTF
TRBD1	TRBJ1-1	TRBV7-8	few	TGTGCCAGCAGTACAGGGGTCTGGTCTGAAGCTTTCTTT	CASSTGVWSEAFF
.	TRBJ1-2	TRBV7-2	few	TGTGCCAGCAGCTTAGGTGGGACGGGCGGCTACACCTTC	CASSLGGTGGYTF
.	TRBJ2-2	TRBV7-6	.	TGTGCCAGCAGCTTAGCTGTGGGGGAAGGCGGGGAGCTGTTTTTT	CASSLAVGEGGELFF
.	TRBJ2-5	TRBV25-1	few	TGTGCCAGCAGTGACAGGTATACCGAAGAGACCCAGTACTTC	CASSDRYTEETQYF
.	TRBJ2-5	TRBV5-1	.	TGCGCCAGCAGGGGGCAACCTCAAGAGACCCAGTACTTC	CASRGQPQETQYF
.	TRBJ1-1	TRBV10-3	few	TGTGCCACTATACAGGAGGCCACGACTGAAGCTTTCTTT	CATIQEATTEAFF
.	TRBJ2-5	TRBV9	.	TGTGCCAGCAGCCCGCAAGAAACAGGGTTAAGGGGACAAGAGACCCAGTACTTC	CASSPQETGLRGQETQYF
TRBD2	TRBJ2-5	TRBV7-9	.	TGTGCCAGCAGCTTACTAGCCCGCGGGACTAGCGGGGGAGAGACCCAGTACTTC	CASSLLARGTSGGETQYF
TRBD1	TRBJ2-1	TRBV18	.	TGTGCCAGCTCGTTCGGGACAGATGAGCAGTTCTTC	CASSFGTDEQFF
.	TRBJ2-4	TRBV4-2	.	TGTGCCAGCAGCCAAATGGGTGAAAACATTCAGTACTTC	CASSQMGENIQYF
.	TRBJ2-2	TRBV5-1	.	TGCGCCAGCAGCTTGGGTTCCGGACAGAGTCTCGGGGAGCTGTTTTTT	CASSLGSGQSLGELFF
TRBD2	TRBJ2-2	TRBV6-5	.	TGTGCCAGCAGACCTAGCGGGGGGTACCCCGGGGAGCTGTTTTTT	CASRPSGGYPGELFF
.	TRBJ1-1	TRBV6-5	.	TGTGCCAGCAGAGCTGGGAACACTGAAGCTTTCTTT	CASRAGNTEAFF
.	TRBJ2-7	TRBV25-1	.	TGTGCCAGCAGTGCGGACCCCCGCTTCGACGAGCAGTACTTC	CASSADPRFDEQYF
.	TRBJ2-5	TRBV29-1	.	TGCAGCGTTGCCCCGGGACTTCGTGGGGAGACCCAGTACTTC	CSVAPGLRGETQYF
.	TRBJ1-4	TRBV2	few	TGTGCCAGCAGTGCGGACAGTACTAATCATCAGCTGTTTTTT	CASSADSTNHQLFF
.	TRBJ2-2	TRBV6-6	.	TGTGCCAGCACGACAGGGAACACCGGGGAGCTGTTTTTT	CASTTGNTGELFF
.	TRBJ1-5	TRBV10-2	.	TGCGCCAGCATGGGGTGGGGCGGCAATCAGCCCCAGCATTTT	CASMGWGGNQPQHF
.	TRBJ2-5	TRBV9	few	TGTGCCAGCAGCGTAACCGGGCTGGAGACCCAGTACTTC	CASSVTGLETQYF
.	TRBJ2-7	TRBV28	few	TGTGCCAGCAGTTCCACAGATCGCTGGGAGCAGTACTTC	CASSSTDRWEQYF
.	TRBJ2-5	TRBV30	.	TGTGCCTGGAAAGCGGCGGCCCCGCCTTTCGGAGAGACCCAGTACTTC	CAWKAAAPPFGETQYF
.	TRBJ2-5	TRBV7-9	few	TGTGCCAGCAGCTTAGCCGTAGGGGGGGAGACCCAGTACTTC	CASSLAVGGETQYF
TRBD2	TRBJ2-1	TRBV29-1	few	TGCAGCGTTGAAGGATTGACTAGCGGGGGCCCGATCTACAATGAGCAGTTCTTC	CSVEGLTSGGPIYNEQFF
TRBD2	TRBJ2-7	TRBV6-1	.	TGTGCCATCTCCGTGGAGCGGGGGTACGAGCAGTACTTC	CAISVERGYEQYF
.	TRBJ1-5	TRBV2	.	TGTGCCAGCAATGGACCAACGGGCCAGCCCCAGCATTTT	CASNGPTGQPQHF
TRBD1	TRBJ1-2	TRBV25-1	.	TGTGCCAGCAGTGTCACAGGGGGCGGCTACACCTTC	CASSVTGGGYTF
TRBD1	TRBJ2-1	TRBV13	many	TGTGCCAGCATCACTTTTGGGACAGGGTGGAATGAGCAGTTCTTC	CASITFGTGWNEQFF
.	TRBJ1-2	TRBV5-1	few	TGCGCCAGCAGCTTGACGGGACACGCAAATGGCTACACCTTC	CASSLTGHANGYTF
.	TRBJ1-5	TRBV18	few	TGTGCCAGCTCACCCCCCGTAGGTGAGCCCCAGCATTTT	CASSPPVGEPQHF
TRBD2	TRBJ2-3	TRBV7-2	.	TGTGCCAGCAGCCGCGGACTAGCGGGCACAGATACGCAGTATTTT	CASSRGLAGTDTQYF
TRBD1	TRBJ1-3	TRBV5-4	few	TGTGCCAGCAGCGTACAGGGGCCTGGAAACACCATATATTTT	CASSVQGPGNTIYF
TRBD1	TRBJ1-2	TRBV25-1	few	TGTGCCAGCAGTTATCCCCCGGGACAGGGAAGAGGCTACACCTTC	CASSYPPGQGRGYTF
TRBD2	TRBJ2-1	TRBV29-1	.	TGCAGCGTTGTGTTAGCGGGCCCGGGGGGGGATGAGCAGTTCTTC	CSVVLAGPGGDEQFF
TRBD1	TRBJ1-2	TRBV29-1	.	TGCAGCGTTGACCGGGACAGGGGACGTGGCTACACCTTC	CSVDRDRGRGYTF